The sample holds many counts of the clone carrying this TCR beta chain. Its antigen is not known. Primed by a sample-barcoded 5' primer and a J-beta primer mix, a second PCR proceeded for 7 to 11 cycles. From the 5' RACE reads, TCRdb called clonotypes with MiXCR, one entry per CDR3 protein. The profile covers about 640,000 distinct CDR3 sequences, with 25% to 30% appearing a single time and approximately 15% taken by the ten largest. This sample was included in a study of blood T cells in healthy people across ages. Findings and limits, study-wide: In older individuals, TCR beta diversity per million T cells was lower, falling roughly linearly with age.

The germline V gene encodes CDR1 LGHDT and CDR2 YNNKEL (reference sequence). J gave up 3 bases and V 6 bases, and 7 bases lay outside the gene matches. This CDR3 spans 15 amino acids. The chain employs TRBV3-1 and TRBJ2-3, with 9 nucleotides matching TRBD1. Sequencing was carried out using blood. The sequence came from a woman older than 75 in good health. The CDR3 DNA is TGTGCCAGCAGACCCGGGACAGGGTCGACAGATACGCAGTATTTT. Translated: CASRPGTGSTDTQYF.